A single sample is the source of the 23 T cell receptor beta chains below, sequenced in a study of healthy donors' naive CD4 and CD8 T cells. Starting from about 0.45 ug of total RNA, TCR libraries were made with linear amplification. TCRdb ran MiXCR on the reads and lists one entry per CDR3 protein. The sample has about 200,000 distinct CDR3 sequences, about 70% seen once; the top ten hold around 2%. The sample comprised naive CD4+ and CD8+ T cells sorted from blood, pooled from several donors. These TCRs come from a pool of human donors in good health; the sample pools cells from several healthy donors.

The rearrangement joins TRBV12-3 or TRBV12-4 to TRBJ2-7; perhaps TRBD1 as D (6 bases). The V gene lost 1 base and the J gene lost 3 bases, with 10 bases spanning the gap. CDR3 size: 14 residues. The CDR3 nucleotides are TGTGCCAGCAGTTTAGGGACAGCGGACTACGAGCAGTACTTC. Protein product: CASSLGTADYEQYF.

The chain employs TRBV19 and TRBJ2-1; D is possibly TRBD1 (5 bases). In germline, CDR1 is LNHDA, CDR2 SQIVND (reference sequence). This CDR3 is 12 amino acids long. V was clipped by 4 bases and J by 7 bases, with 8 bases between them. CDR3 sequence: CASSTGINEQFF. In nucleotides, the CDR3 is TGTGCCAGTAGTACAGGGATTAATGAGCAGTTCTTC.

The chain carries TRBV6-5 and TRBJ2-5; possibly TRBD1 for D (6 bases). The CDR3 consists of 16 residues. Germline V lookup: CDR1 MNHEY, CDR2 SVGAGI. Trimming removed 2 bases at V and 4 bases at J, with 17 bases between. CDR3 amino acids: CASSYNPGQWGETQYF. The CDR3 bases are TGTGCCAGCAGTTACAATCCCGGACAGTGGGGAGAGACCCAGTACTTC.

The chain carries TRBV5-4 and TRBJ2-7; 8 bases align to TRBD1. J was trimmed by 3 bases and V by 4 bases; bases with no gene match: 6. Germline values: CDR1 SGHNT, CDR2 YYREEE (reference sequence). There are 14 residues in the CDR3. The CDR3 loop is CASSLWTGNYEQYF. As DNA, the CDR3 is TGTGCCAGCAGCCTATGGACAGGGAACTACGAGCAGTACTTC.

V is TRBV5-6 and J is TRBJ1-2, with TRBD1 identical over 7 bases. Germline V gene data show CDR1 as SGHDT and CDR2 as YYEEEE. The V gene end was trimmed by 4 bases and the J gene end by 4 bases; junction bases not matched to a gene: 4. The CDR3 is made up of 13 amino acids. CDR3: CASSEGQVYGYTF. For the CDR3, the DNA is TGTGCCAGCAGCGAAGGACAGGTCTATGGCTACACCTTC.

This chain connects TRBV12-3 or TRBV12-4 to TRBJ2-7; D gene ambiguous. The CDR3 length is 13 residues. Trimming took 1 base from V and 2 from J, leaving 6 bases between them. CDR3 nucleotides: TGTGCCAGCAGTTTAGGGCTAGCCTACGAGCAGTACTTC. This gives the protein CASSLGLAYEQYF.

The CDR3 reads CASSLELWAGDTQYF. CDR3 coding DNA: TGTGCCAGCAGCCTAGAATTATGGGCCGGAGATACGCAGTATTTT. The rearrangement joins TRBV5-5 to TRBJ2-3; unclear D gene. Germline V CDR1 and CDR2: SGHKS, YYEKEE (reference sequence). The ends were cut back, 4 bases at V and 5 bases at J, with 17 bases in the middle. CDR3 length: 15 residues.

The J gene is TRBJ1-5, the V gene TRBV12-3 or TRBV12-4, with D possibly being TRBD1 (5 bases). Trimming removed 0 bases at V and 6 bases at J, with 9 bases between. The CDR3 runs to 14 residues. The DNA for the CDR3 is TGTGCCAGCAGTTTAGCGGGGGTCGGTCAGCCCCAGCATTTT. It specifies CASSLAGVGQPQHF.

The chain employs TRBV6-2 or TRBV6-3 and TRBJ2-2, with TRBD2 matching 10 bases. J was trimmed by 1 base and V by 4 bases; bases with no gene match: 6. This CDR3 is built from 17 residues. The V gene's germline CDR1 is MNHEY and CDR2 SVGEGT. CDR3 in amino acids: CASSSELAGRNTGELFF. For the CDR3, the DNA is TGTGCCAGCAGTTCGGAACTAGCGGGGAGGAACACCGGGGAGCTGTTTTTT.

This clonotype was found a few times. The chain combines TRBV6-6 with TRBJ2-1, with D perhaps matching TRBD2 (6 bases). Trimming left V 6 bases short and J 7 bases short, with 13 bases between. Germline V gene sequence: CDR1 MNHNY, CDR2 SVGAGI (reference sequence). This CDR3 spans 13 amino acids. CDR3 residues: CASSWTNRNEQFF. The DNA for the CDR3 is TGTGCCAGCAGCTGGACTAATAGGAATGAGCAGTTCTTC.

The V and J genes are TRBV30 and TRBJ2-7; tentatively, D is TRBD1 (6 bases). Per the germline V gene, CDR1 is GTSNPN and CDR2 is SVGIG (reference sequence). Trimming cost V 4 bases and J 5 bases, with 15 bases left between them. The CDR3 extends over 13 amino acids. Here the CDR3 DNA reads TGTGCCTGGATGGGGGCTGCACTGGACGAGCAGTACTTC. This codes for CAWMGAALDEQYF.

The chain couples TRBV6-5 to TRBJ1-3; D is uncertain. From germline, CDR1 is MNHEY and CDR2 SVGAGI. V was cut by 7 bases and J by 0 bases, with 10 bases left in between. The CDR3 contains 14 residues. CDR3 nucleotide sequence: TGTGCCAGCACTGACCGGGGCTCTGGAAACACCATATATTTT. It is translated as CASTDRGSGNTIYF.

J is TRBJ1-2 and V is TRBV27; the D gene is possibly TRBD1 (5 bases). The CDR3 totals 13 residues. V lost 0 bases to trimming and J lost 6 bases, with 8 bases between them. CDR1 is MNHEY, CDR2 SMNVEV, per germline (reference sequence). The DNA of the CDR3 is TGTGCCAGCAGTTTATCGGGGGTCGATGGCTACACCTTC. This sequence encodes CASSLSGVDGYTF.

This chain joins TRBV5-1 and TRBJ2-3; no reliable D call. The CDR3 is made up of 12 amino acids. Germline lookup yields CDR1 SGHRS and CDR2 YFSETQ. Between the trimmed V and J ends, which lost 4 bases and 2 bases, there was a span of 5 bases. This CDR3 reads CASSRLTDTQYF. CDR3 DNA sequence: TGCGCCAGCAGCCGACTCACAGATACGCAGTATTTT. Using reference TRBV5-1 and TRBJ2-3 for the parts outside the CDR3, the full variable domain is KAGVTQTPRYLIKTRGQQVTLSCSPISGHRSVSWYQQTPGQGLQFLFEYFSETQRNKGNFPGRFSGRQFSNSRSEMNVSTLELGDSALYLCASSRLTDTQYFGPGTRLTVL.

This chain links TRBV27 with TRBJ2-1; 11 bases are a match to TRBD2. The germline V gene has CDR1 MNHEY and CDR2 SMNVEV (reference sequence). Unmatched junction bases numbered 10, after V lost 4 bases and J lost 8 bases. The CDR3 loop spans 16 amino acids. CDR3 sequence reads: CASSSLAGEYLDEQFF. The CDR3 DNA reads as TGTGCCAGCAGTTCACTAGCGGGAGAATATTTGGATGAGCAGTTCTTC.

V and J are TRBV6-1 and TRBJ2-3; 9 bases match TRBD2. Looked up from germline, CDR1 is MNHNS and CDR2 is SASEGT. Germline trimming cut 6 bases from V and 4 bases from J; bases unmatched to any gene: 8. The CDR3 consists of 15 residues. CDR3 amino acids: CASSLGLAWADTQYF. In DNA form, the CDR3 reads TGTGCCAGCAGCCTAGGACTAGCGTGGGCAGATACGCAGTATTTT.

CDR3: CATSVRDSTNEQFF. CDR3 sequence (DNA): TGTGCCACCAGCGTACGGGATTCCACCAATGAGCAGTTCTTC. This chain uses TRBV15 with TRBJ2-1, with a tentative D call TRBD2 (5 bases). Trimming shortened V by 5 bases and J by 6 bases, and 14 bases separated the two germline ends. Germline CDR1 and CDR2: LNHNV and YYDKDF (reference sequence). The CDR3 is made up of 14 amino acids.

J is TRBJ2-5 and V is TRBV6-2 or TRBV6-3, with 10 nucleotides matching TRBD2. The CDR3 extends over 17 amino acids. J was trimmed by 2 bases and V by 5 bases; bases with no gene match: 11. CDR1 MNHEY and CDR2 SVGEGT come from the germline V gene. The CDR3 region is CASSDRLGLAVQETQYF. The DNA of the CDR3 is TGTGCCAGCAGTGACAGATTAGGACTAGCGGTACAAGAGACCCAGTACTTC.

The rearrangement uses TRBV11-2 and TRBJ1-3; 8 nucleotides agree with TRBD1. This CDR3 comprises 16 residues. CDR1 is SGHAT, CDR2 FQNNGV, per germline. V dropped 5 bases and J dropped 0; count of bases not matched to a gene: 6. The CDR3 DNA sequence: TGTGCCAGCAGCAAGGGACAGGCCAGCTCTGGAAACACCATATATTTT. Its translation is CASSKGQASSGNTIYF.

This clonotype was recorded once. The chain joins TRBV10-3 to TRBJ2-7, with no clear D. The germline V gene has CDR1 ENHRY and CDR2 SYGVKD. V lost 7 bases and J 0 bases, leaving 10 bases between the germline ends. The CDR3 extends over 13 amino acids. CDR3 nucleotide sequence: TGTGCCATCAACTTTGGCAACTCCTACGAGCAGTACTTC. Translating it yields CAINFGNSYEQYF.

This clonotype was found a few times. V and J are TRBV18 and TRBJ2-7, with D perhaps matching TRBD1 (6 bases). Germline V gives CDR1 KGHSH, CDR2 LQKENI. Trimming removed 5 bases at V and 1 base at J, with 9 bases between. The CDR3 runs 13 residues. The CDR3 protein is CASSVTGSYEQYF. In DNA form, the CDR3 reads TGTGCCAGCTCAGTAACAGGGTCCTACGAGCAGTACTTC.

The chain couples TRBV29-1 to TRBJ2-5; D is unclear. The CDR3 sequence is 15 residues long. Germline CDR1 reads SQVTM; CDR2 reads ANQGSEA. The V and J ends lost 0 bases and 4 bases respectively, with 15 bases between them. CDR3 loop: CSVEDKAPGLETQYF. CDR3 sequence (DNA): TGCAGCGTTGAAGATAAGGCTCCTGGGCTAGAGACCCAGTACTTC.

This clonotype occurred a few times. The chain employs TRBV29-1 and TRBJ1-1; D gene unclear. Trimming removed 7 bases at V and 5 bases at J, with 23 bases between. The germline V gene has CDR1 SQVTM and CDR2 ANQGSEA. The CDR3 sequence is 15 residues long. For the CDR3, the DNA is TGCAGCGGATCTACTTACTCCAGGTCCACGACTGAAGCTTTCTTT. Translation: CSGSTYSRSTTEAFF.